Below are 10 T cell receptor beta chains sequenced from a single sample in a study of post-analysis software for immune sequencing data. General study points: Elevated frequency relative to controls characterized roughly five TRBV segments in patients, TRBV5-6, TRBV5-1 and TRBV20-1 among them.

TCR beta cDNA libraries had unique molecular identifiers. TCRdb re-called the PCR reads with MiXCR, one entry per CDR3 protein. The table lists about 770,000 distinct CDR3 sequences, around 46% of them singletons. No cognate antigen is known for these TCRs. Source material: blood. The receptor set was obtained from a girl aged 10-17 years with multiple sclerosis.

This chain connects TRBV6-2 or TRBV6-3 to TRBJ2-5, with D hard to call. The J call is doubtful: the DNA matches TRBJ2-7 better. Germline lookup yields CDR1 MNHEY and CDR2 SVGEGT. This CDR3 is built from 12 residues. CDR3 coding DNA: TGTGCCAGCAGTTACATCCCATCCGAGCAGTACTTC. It encodes CASSYIPSEQYF.

The V gene is TRBV9, the J gene TRBJ2-1; D remains unclear. The V end lost 3 bases, the J end lost 0 bases, and 10 bases lay between the germline ends. Germline V gives CDR1 SGDLS, CDR2 YYNGEE. This CDR3 region has 15 residues. CDR3 protein: CASSDTASSYNEQFF. The CDR3 bases are TGTGCCAGCAGCGACACTGCAAGCTCCTACAATGAGCAGTTCTTC.

The chain recombines TRBV20-1 with TRBJ1-4, with D maybe TRBD1 (5 bases). The CDR3 has 15 residues. The V gene's germline CDR1 is DFQATT and CDR2 SNEGSKA (reference sequence). V shed 0 bases and J shed 6 bases, with 14 bases lying between them. CDR3 region: CSARDGAVFDEKLFF. The DNA of the CDR3 is TGCAGTGCTAGAGATGGGGCCGTTTTTGATGAAAAACTGTTTTTT.

V usage is TRBV7-2 and J usage is TRBJ2-5, with D hard to call. The end of the DNA aligns better with TRBJ2-7, so the J call may be wrong. The length of the CDR3 is 14 residues. Looked up from germline, CDR1 is SGHTA and CDR2 is FQGNSA. The CDR3 DNA follows: TGTGCCAGCAGCTTAGGGTTGGCTTCCCACGAGCAGTACTTC. Protein sequence: CASSLGLASHEQYF.

This chain joins TRBV29-1 and TRBJ2-3; D might be TRBD2 (5 bases). V dropped 1 base and J dropped 1 base, with 6 bases sitting between them. CDR1 is SQVTM, CDR2 ANQGSEA, per germline. The CDR3 sequence is 13 residues long. The CDR3 sequence is CSVEGTGTDTQYF. CDR3 DNA sequence: TGCAGCGTTGAAGGGACTGGCACAGATACGCAGTATTTT.

V and J are TRBV20-1 and TRBJ2-1, with D unclear. V was trimmed by 2 bases and J by 0 bases, leaving 8 bases between them. CDR3 length: 14 residues. Germline loops: CDR1 DFQATT, CDR2 SNEGSKA (reference sequence). The CDR3 spells CSARIRHSYNEQFF. The CDR3 DNA is TGCAGTGCTAGAATAAGACACTCCTACAATGAGCAGTTCTTC.

The rearrangement joins TRBV7-3 to TRBJ2-5; weak D call: TRBD1 (6 bases). There are 15 residues in the CDR3. Germline CDR1 SGHTA, CDR2 FQGTGA. Trimming removed 5 bases at V and 5 bases at J, with 18 bases between. This CDR3 is CASSPGTTKSETQYF. CDR3 nucleotide sequence: TGTGCCAGCAGCCCCGGGACAACGAAAAGTGAGACCCAGTACTTC.

Comments on this clonotype: One junction end disagrees with the germline gene, perhaps due to a read error. The gene calls are TRBV20-1 and TRBJ2-1; tentatively, D is TRBD2 (6 bases). The CDR3 has 15 amino acids. The germline CDR1 and CDR2 sequences are DFQATT and SNEGSKA (reference sequence). The DNA of the CDR3 is TGCAGCGCTAGAAAGGTTGGCGGGATCTACAATGAGCAGTTCTTC. Its protein product is CSARKVGGIYNEQFF.

In the case of this clonotype: The junction departs from the called germline gene at one end, perhaps through a read error. The chain combines TRBV27 with TRBJ2-7; possible D gene TRBD2, 5 bases. Per germline, CDR1 MNHEY and CDR2 SMNVEV (reference sequence). The CDR3 consists of 13 residues. This chain's CDR3 is CASSPDLSCEQYF. The CDR3 DNA reads TGTGCCAGCTCCCCGGACTTATCCTGCGAGCAGTACTTC.

The chain links TRBV7-3 to TRBJ2-1; the D gene could be TRBD1 or TRBD2 (6 bases each). Germline assignment: CDR1 SGHTA and CDR2 FQGTGA. Between the trimmed V and J ends, which lost 0 bases and 6 bases, there was a span of 15 bases. This CDR3 contains 16 residues. The CDR3 spells CASSLTGGAGFNEQFF. The CDR3 DNA follows: TGTGCCAGCAGCTTAACTGGGGGCGCGGGGTTCAATGAGCAGTTCTTC.